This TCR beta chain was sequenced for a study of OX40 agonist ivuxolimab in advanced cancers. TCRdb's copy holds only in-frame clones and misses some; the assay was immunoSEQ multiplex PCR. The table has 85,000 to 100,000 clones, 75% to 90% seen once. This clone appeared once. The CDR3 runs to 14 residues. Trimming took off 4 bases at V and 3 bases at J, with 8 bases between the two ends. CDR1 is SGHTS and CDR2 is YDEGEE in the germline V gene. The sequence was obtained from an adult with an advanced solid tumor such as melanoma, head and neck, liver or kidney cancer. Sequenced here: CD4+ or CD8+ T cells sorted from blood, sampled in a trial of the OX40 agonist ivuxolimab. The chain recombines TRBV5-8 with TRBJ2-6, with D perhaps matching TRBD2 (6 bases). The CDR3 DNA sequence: TGTGCCAGCAGCACTAGCTATGGGGCCAACGTCCTGACTTTC. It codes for CASSTSYGANVLTF.